This TCR beta chain was recorded in a study of breast tumors, draining lymph nodes, adjacent tissues. Whole-study results and caveats: Luminal-like breast cancer showed significantly higher tumor–nontumor repertoire similarity than basal-like. Compared with lymph nodes, tumors were less diverse; compared with nontumor tissue, more. Data only fit, rather than demonstrated, lymph node origin of most tumor T cells.

The CDR3 spans 15 residues. Germline values: CDR1 SGHVS, CDR2 FQNEAQ. V shed 3 bases, J shed 11 bases, and the junction held 14 bases outside the gene matches. TCRdb reprocessed the multiplex PCR reads via MiXCR and lists one record per CDR3 protein. The table has 55,000 to 75,000 distinct CDR3 sequences, over 40% seen once. As for this clonotype: Its antigen is still unknown.

Sequencing input: breast tumor tissue. The V and J genes are TRBV7-8 and TRBJ2-3, with TRBD2 identical over 7 bases. This TCR was recovered from a female donor with breast cancer. Some clones in this sample may be carry-over from other donors' samples. CDR3 sequence reads: CASSFSGGRHNEQYF. CDR3 nucleotides: TGTGCCAGCAGCTTCTCGGGGGGAAGGCACAATGAGCAGTATTTT.